This T cell receptor (beta chain) was sequenced for a study of T cell repertoires in cytomegalovirus infection. Study-wide context: Recently identified HLA-C-restricted CMV epitopes were used, and well-studied HLA-B-restricted CMV epitopes were used as well.

TCRdb used MiXCR to reprocess the reads, holding one entry per CDR3 protein. The sample has about 51,000 distinct CDR3 sequences, more than 15% seen once. There are a few counts of this clonotype. Its target is unknown. The germline V gene encodes CDR1 MNHEY and CDR2 SVGAGI. Trimming cost V 2 bases and J 4 bases; bases outside gene matches: 4. The CDR3 has 15 amino acids. Study conclusions and caveats: It was HLA-C-restricted CMV-specific TCR beta clonotypes that dominated the response ex vivo.

This chain connects TRBV6-5 to TRBJ2-1; 8 nucleotides agree with TRBD2. This specimen was CD8+ T cells from cultured PBMCs, taken from culture after CMV antigen stimulation. This sequence originates from a human donor in good health (CMV status not recorded). Some clones in this sample may be carry-over from other donors' samples. CDR3 nucleotides: TGTGCCAGCAGTTACAGTAGCGGGAAGTACAATGAGCAGTTCTTC. It codes for CASSYSSGKYNEQFF.